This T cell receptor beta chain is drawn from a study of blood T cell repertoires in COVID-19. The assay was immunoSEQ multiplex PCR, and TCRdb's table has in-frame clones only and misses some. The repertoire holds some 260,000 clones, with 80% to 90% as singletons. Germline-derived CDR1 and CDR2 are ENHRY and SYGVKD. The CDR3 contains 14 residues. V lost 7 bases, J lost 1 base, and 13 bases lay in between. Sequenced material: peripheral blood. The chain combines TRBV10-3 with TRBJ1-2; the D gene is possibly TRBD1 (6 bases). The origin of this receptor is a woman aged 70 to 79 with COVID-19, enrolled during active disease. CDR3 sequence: CAITSGQLNYGYTF. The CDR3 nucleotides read TGTGCCATCACCTCGGGACAACTTAACTATGGCTACACCTTC.